Here is one T cell receptor beta chain with its context. Antigen unknown. The PCR contained 60 Vbeta and 13 Jbeta primers. The protocol was immunoSEQ multiplex PCR, while the TCRdb copy is restricted to in-frame clones and leaves out a portion. The table lists 100,000 to 150,000 clones, about four fifths of them singletons. Sampled while nominally healthy, donors likely had unrecorded immune exposures. Germline CDR1 MRHNA, CDR2 SNTAGT. Trimming took 6 bases from V and 0 from J, leaving 8 bases between them. The CDR3 has 14 residues. This record comes from a study of cytomegalovirus exposure and HLA in healthy donors. Study conclusions and caveats: Available immune exposure information was restricted to CMV serostatus only.

The chain is built from TRBV6-4 and TRBJ1-4; D is unresolved. The TCR was taken from a male donor in good health and CMV-seropositive. Input material: PBMCs. The CDR3 spells CASRRTPTNEKLFF. CDR3 nucleotide sequence: TGTGCCAGCAGGAGAACTCCAACTAATGAAAAACTGTTTTTT.